The table lists the clone carrying this T cell receptor beta chain with a few counts. This record comes from a study of T-cell memory formation after mild COVID-19. TCRdb called the 5' RACE reads again in MiXCR, with one record for every CDR3 protein. The sample has fewer than 650,000 distinct CDR3 sequences; 20% to 25% are singletons. V gave up 4 bases and J gave up 8 bases; unmatched junction bases: 5. The CDR3 contains 15 residues. CDR1 MNHEY and CDR2 SMNVEV come from the germline V gene (reference sequence). V and J are TRBV27 and TRBJ2-1, with TRBD2 matching 13 bases. Sequencing was carried out using PBMCs or a T cell subset sorted from them (not recorded which). This sequence was found in an adult woman who had mild COVID-19 (a few samples of this study predate the infection). Cell type and time point are not known. CDR3 region: CASSSGLAGADEQFF. The DNA for the CDR3 is TGTGCCAGCAGTTCAGGACTAGCGGGAGCGGATGAGCAGTTCTTC.